This T cell receptor (beta chain) was identified during a study of shared clonotypes between healthy human individuals. Study results and limitations: Depth of sequencing was expected to influence donor clonotype sharing.

Here immunoSEQ multiplex PCR was the method, and the copy in TCRdb shows in-frame clones only, minus some. The sample holds around 1.1 million clones, 77% seen once. Comments on this clone: Its antigen is unknown. Within the sample, other DNA sequences also encode this same CDR3.

The TCR originated in a man between 18 and 35 years old in good health. Some clones in this sample may be carry-over from other donors' samples. What was sequenced was memory CD4+ T cells from PBMCs. Subset in this sample: CD45RA-negative fraction.

The CDR3 loop reads CASSPGPNTGELFF. For the CDR3, the DNA is TGTGCCAGCAGCCCTGGCCCGAACACCGGGGAGCTGTTTTTT. The chain recombines TRBV5-4 with TRBJ2-2; D is unresolved. Germline lookup yields CDR1 SGHNT and CDR2 YYREEE (reference sequence). Trimming cost V 4 bases and J 0 bases, with 7 bases left between them. This CDR3 region has 14 residues.